The 28 T cell receptor beta chains listed next were all sequenced from one sample in a study of OX40 agonist ivuxolimab in advanced cancers. The method was immunoSEQ multiplex PCR; TCRdb's version includes in-frame clones alone and lacks a portion of them. The profile shows 65,000 to 95,000 clones, about 92% of them singletons. The sample in question was CD4+ or CD8+ T cells sorted from blood, obtained in a trial of the OX40 agonist ivuxolimab. These receptors all come from an adult with an advanced solid tumor such as melanoma, head and neck, liver or kidney cancer.

The chain employs TRBV5-4 and TRBJ2-1; TRBD1 matches at 9 bases. This CDR3 is built from 14 residues. From germline, CDR1 is SGHNT and CDR2 YYREEE (reference sequence). V lost 3 bases, J lost 6 bases, and 4 bases stayed unmatched. The CDR3 bases are TGTGCCAGCAGCTCCCCGGGACAGGGCAATGAGCAGTTCTTC. Protein: CASSSPGQGNEQFF.

The V and J genes are TRBV5-1 and TRBJ1-6; D possibly corresponds to TRBD1 (5 bases). The length of the CDR3 is 15 residues. V was clipped by 5 bases and J by 0 bases, with 9 bases between them. Germline V gene data show CDR1 as SGHRS and CDR2 as YFSETQ. The CDR3 is CASREGSSYNSPLHF. For the CDR3, the DNA is TGCGCCAGCAGAGAGGGGAGCTCCTATAATTCACCCCTCCACTTT. The full variable domain, completed using reference TRBV5-1 and TRBJ1-6, is KAGVTQTPRYLIKTRGQQVTLSCSPISGHRSVSWYQQTPGQGLQFLFEYFSETQRNKGNFPGRFSGRQFSNSRSEMNVSTLELGDSALYLCASREGSSYNSPLHFGNGTRLTVT.

The chain recombines TRBV30 with TRBJ2-7; the D gene could be TRBD1 or TRBD2 (5 bases each). Germline V gene data show CDR1 as GTSNPN and CDR2 as SVGIG (reference sequence). The CDR3 is made up of 13 amino acids. Between the trimmed V and J ends, which lost 2 bases and 6 bases, there was a span of 14 bases. The CDR3 region is CAWSRDPESEQYF. The CDR3 DNA follows: TGTGCCTGGAGTAGGGACCCCGAGAGCGAGCAGTACTTC. The complete variable domain, with remaining parts taken from reference TRBV30 and TRBJ2-7, reads SQTIHQWPATLVQPVGSPLSLECTVEGTSNPNLYWYRQAAGRGLQLLFYSVGIGQISSEVPQNLSASRPQDRQFILSSKKLLLSDSGFYLCAWSRDPESEQYFGPGTRLTVT.

The J gene is TRBJ2-7, the V gene TRBV7-2, with 7 positions matching TRBD2. The CDR3 has 14 residues. Germline V gene data show CDR1 as SGHTA and CDR2 as FQGNSA. J lost 2 bases, V lost 5 bases, and 6 bases had no gene match. CDR3 protein: CASSPGGLPYEQYF. In DNA, the CDR3 is TGTGCCAGCAGCCCGGGGGGATTGCCCTACGAGCAGTACTTC.

The chain links TRBV7-9 to TRBJ2-7; 10 nucleotides match TRBD1. V lost 4 bases to trimming and J lost 5 bases; unmatched junction nucleotides: 8. CDR3 size: 15 residues. Germline V gene data show CDR1 as SEHNR and CDR2 as FQNEAQ (reference sequence). The CDR3 loop reads CASSWGQGFRHEQYF. The CDR3 bases are TGTGCCAGCAGCTGGGGACAGGGGTTTCGCCACGAGCAGTACTTC.

The CDR3 region is CASSYSNRGRETQYF. In nucleotides, the CDR3 is TGTGCCAGCAGTTACTCCAACAGGGGCCGGGAGACCCAGTACTTC. The gene calls are TRBV6-5 and TRBJ2-5; 7 bases map to TRBD1. CDR1 MNHEY and CDR2 SVGAGI come from the germline V gene. V dropped 0 bases and J dropped 5; count of bases not matched to a gene: 6. There are 15 residues in the CDR3.

V usage is TRBV19 and J usage is TRBJ2-6, with D maybe TRBD2 (6 bases). Trimming stripped 0 bases from V and 4 bases from J, with 13 bases between. Germline CDR1 and CDR2: LNHDA and SQIVND (reference sequence). The CDR3 is 17 amino acids. CDR3 sequence: CASSIDGGGAGANVLTF. Here the CDR3 DNA reads TGTGCCAGTAGTATAGATGGGGGAGGAGCCGGGGCCAACGTCCTGACTTTC.

This clone was detected a few times. The CDR3, as DNA: TGCGCCAGCAGCCAGCCCACAGGGAGCTATGGCTACACCTTC. Translated, it gives CASSQPTGSYGYTF. The V gene is TRBV4-1, the J gene TRBJ1-2; a possible D gene is TRBD1 (6 bases). V shed 3 bases and J shed 4 bases, with 12 bases lying between them. The CDR3 is made up of 14 amino acids. Looked up from germline, CDR1 is MGHRA and CDR2 is YSYEKL.

This chain connects TRBV30 to TRBJ2-5; 7 nucleotides line up with TRBD2. The V gene's germline CDR1 is GTSNPN and CDR2 SVGIG (reference sequence). The V and J ends lost 0 bases and 7 bases, in that order; junction bases with no gene match: 8. The CDR3 extends over 14 amino acids. The CDR3 is CAWSVRGGGGTQYF. CDR3 nucleotides: TGTGCCTGGAGTGTACGCGGGGGAGGCGGGACCCAGTACTTC.

This clone was observed once. V is TRBV5-1 and J is TRBJ2-2; 8 bases are shared with TRBD1. V gave up 0 bases and J gave up 4 bases; unmatched junction bases: 5. Germline CDR1 reads SGHRS; CDR2 reads YFSETQ. The CDR3 has 16 amino acids. The chain's CDR3 is CASSLGQGAITGELFF. CDR3 DNA: TGCGCCAGCAGCTTGGGGCAGGGGGCGATCACCGGGGAGCTGTTTTTT. Full variable domain (missing parts from reference TRBV5-1 and TRBJ2-2): KAGVTQTPRYLIKTRGQQVTLSCSPISGHRSVSWYQQTPGQGLQFLFEYFSETQRNKGNFPGRFSGRQFSNSRSEMNVSTLELGDSALYLCASSLGQGAITGELFFGEGSRLTVL.

The chain employs TRBV19 and TRBJ2-1, with 8 bases lining up with TRBD1. The germline V gene encodes CDR1 LNHDA and CDR2 SQIVND (reference sequence). The ends lost 7 bases at V and 0 bases at J; junction bases unmatched: 8. The CDR3 spans 16 residues. CDR3 sequence reads: CASTRTGMDSYNEQFF. The CDR3 DNA is TGTGCCAGTACCCGGACAGGGATGGACTCCTACAATGAGCAGTTCTTC.

The genes are TRBV25-1 and TRBJ1-2; 11 bases are a match to TRBD1. Germline lookup yields CDR1 MGHDK and CDR2 SYGVNS. J was trimmed by 4 bases and V by 1 base; bases with no gene match: 8. The CDR3 consists of 17 residues. The CDR3 DNA reads TGTGCCAGCAGTGAATCCGGACAGGGGGCGCGCCGCTATGGCTACACCTTC. Protein: CASSESGQGARRYGYTF.

V and J are TRBV6-5 and TRBJ2-5, with D perhaps TRBD1 (6 bases). Germline CDR1 MNHEY, CDR2 SVGAGI. V shed 5 bases and J shed 5 bases, with 18 bases lying between them. This CDR3 is built from 15 residues. The CDR3 loop reads CASSITGSSGETQYF. The DNA for the CDR3 is TGTGCCAGCAGTATAACAGGGAGTTCTGGGGAGACCCAGTACTTC.

The genes are TRBV19 and TRBJ2-7; D assignment may be TRBD1 or TRBD2 (7 bases each). This CDR3 region has 16 residues. The germline CDR1 and CDR2 sequences are LNHDA and SQIVND (reference sequence). V lost 7 bases and J 0 bases, leaving 19 bases between the germline ends. CDR3 region: CASTAPGRGGSYEQYF. Here the CDR3 DNA reads TGTGCCAGTACCGCCCCGGGCAGGGGGGGCTCCTACGAGCAGTACTTC. The full variable domain, rest sourced from reference TRBV19 and TRBJ2-7, is DGGITQSPKYLFRKEGQNVTLSCEQNLNHDAMYWYRQDPGQGLRLIYYSQIVNDFQKGDIAEGYSVSREKKESFPLTVTSAQKNPTAFYLCASTAPGRGGSYEQYFGPGTRLTVT.

The V gene is TRBV7-8, the J gene TRBJ2-1, with a weak D call TRBD2 (6 bases). The germline V and J ends were trimmed by 0 bases and 2 bases, with 8 bases remaining between them. The CDR3 sequence is 15 residues long. The V gene's germline CDR1 is SGHVS and CDR2 FQNEAQ. The CDR3: CASSLAGGAYNEQFF. CDR3 in DNA: TGTGCCAGCAGCTTAGCGGGAGGCGCCTACAATGAGCAGTTCTTC. Together with reference TRBV7-8 and TRBJ2-1, the CDR3 gives the full variable domain: GAGVSQSPRYKVAKRGQDVALRCDPISGHVSLFWYQQALGQGPEFLTYFQNEAQLDKSGLPSDRFFAERPEGSVSTLKIQRTQQEDSAVYLCASSLAGGAYNEQFFGPGTRLTVL.

J is TRBJ2-2 and V is TRBV5-1, with D perhaps TRBD2 (6 bases). The CDR3 contains 14 residues. V lost 5 bases, J lost 6 bases, and 14 bases lay in between. Germline CDR1 SGHRS, CDR2 YFSETQ. CDR3 coding DNA: TGCGCCAGCAGAGTAACGGGAGTAGCCGGGGAGCTGTTTTTT. It yields the protein CASRVTGVAGELFF.

V is TRBV7-3 and J is TRBJ2-1, with D possibly TRBD2 on 6 matching bases. Trimming pared 1 base from V and 10 bases from J, leaving 8 bases between. The CDR3 contains 12 residues. Germline V gene lookup returns CDR1 SGHTA and CDR2 FQGTGA. CDR3 in amino acids: CASSLNAGEQFF. The CDR3 DNA sequence: TGTGCCAGCAGCTTAAATGCGGGGGAGCAGTTCTTC. Variable domain in full (rest from reference TRBV7-3 and TRBJ2-1): GAGVSQTPSNKVTEKGKYVELRCDPISGHTALYWYRQSLGQGPEFLIYFQGTGAADDSGLPNDRFFAVRPEGSVSTLKIQRTERGDSAVYLCASSLNAGEQFFGPGTRLTVL.

This rearrangement joins TRBV9 to TRBJ1-6; D ambiguous. This CDR3 contains 14 residues. The V gene's germline CDR1 is SGDLS and CDR2 YYNGEE. V lost 0 bases and J lost 7, with 8 bases in between. The CDR3 spells CASSVATSNSPLHF. Written as DNA, the CDR3 is TGTGCCAGCAGCGTAGCGACTTCCAATTCACCCCTCCACTTT.

Worth noting for this clone: Because the CDR3's place on the DNA is in doubt, the DNA is left out and the CDR3 is given as listed by TCRdb. The chain carries TRBV9 and TRBJ2-1. The CDR3 has 14 amino acids, counting both end residues. Germline V gene lookup returns CDR1 SGDLS and CDR2 YYNGEE. CDR3 amino acids: CASMFGPGDNEQFF.

This clone was found once. V is TRBV12-5 and J is TRBJ1-2, with 8 bases identical to TRBD1. Losses at the gene ends were 1 base for V and 6 bases for J; bases not matched to a gene: 7. From germline, CDR1 is LGHNT and CDR2 FRNRAP. CDR3 length equals 15 residues. In DNA, the CDR3 is TGTGCTAGTGGTTTGGACACAGGGGGTGAGAATGGCTACACCTTC. Residues: CASGLDTGGENGYTF.

The gene calls are TRBV11-2 and TRBJ2-3; TRBD2 aligns across 7 bases. Germline values: CDR1 SGHAT, CDR2 FQNNGV. V dropped 4 bases and J dropped 1; count of bases not matched to a gene: 5. CDR3 length: 15 residues. This chain's CDR3 is CASSSPSGRTDTQYF. CDR3 nucleotides: TGTGCCAGCAGCTCCCCTAGCGGCCGCACAGATACGCAGTATTTT.

V usage is TRBV19 and J usage is TRBJ2-1; a possible D gene is TRBD1 (7 bases). V lost 4 bases to trimming and J lost 4 bases, with 17 bases between them. Germline loops: CDR1 LNHDA, CDR2 SQIVND (reference sequence). This CDR3 spans 16 amino acids. This chain's CDR3 is CASSRGGTEGYNEQFF. DNA of the CDR3: TGTGCCAGTAGTAGAGGGGGCACGGAGGGTTACAATGAGCAGTTCTTC.

The chain uses TRBV19 and TRBJ1-6, with 9 nucleotides matching TRBD1. V shed 5 bases, J shed 7 bases, and the junction held 3 bases outside the gene matches. There are 14 residues in the CDR3. CDR1 is LNHDA, CDR2 SQIVND, per germline (reference sequence). This CDR3 is CASSRQGGNSPLHF. In DNA form, the CDR3 reads TGTGCCAGTAGTCGACAGGGGGGAAATTCACCCCTCCACTTT.

The CDR3 sequence is CASSYGNAYEQYF. The CDR3 coding sequence is TGTGCCAGCAGCTATGGCAACGCCTACGAGCAGTACTTC. The genes are TRBV5-6 and TRBJ2-5; D call uncertain. The DNA end lines up better with TRBJ2-7; the J call may be wrong. Per the germline V gene, CDR1 is SGHDT and CDR2 is YYEEEE. This CDR3 has 13 amino acids.

The V call is TRBV9, the J call TRBJ2-1; possible D gene TRBD2, 6 bases. Germline-derived CDR1 and CDR2 are SGDLS and YYNGEE. V was trimmed by 4 bases and J by 5 bases, leaving 13 bases between them. The CDR3 sequence is 14 residues long. The DNA for the CDR3 is TGTGCCAGCAGCCCACGGGGGTGGGACAATGAGCAGTTCTTC. Amino acid sequence: CASSPRGWDNEQFF.

The rearrangement joins TRBV10-3 to TRBJ2-5, with D possibly being TRBD1 (6 bases). The CDR3 covers 15 residues. V dropped 0 bases and J dropped 5 bases, with 13 bases sitting between them. CDR1 ENHRY and CDR2 SYGVKD come from the germline V gene. Here the CDR3 reads CAISESSLRGETQYF. DNA for the CDR3: TGTGCCATCAGTGAGTCAAGTCTGAGGGGGGAGACCCAGTACTTC.

The chain couples TRBV2 to TRBJ2-2; TRBD1 agrees at 9 bases. This CDR3 has 16 residues. Per germline, CDR1 SNHLY and CDR2 FYNNEI. J gave up 5 bases and V 1 base, and 5 bases lay outside the gene matches. Written as DNA, the CDR3 is TGTGCCAGCAGTGAAGGGGGACAGGGTACAACCGGGGAGCTGTTTTTT. Translating it yields CASSEGGQGTTGELFF.

The rearrangement uses TRBV4-1 and TRBJ2-3; TRBD2 matches at 10 bases. The junction had 3 bases not matched to a gene; V was cut back by 6 bases and J by 0 bases. CDR3 length: 15 residues. The germline V gene has CDR1 MGHRA and CDR2 YSYEKL. CDR3 sequence reads: CASRSLAGSTDTQYF. The CDR3, as DNA: TGCGCCAGCAGATCACTAGCGGGGAGCACAGATACGCAGTATTTT.